This is a list of T cell receptor beta chains from one sample in a study of T cell responses to AZD1222 COVID-19 vaccine. Here immunoSEQ multiplex PCR was the method, and the copy in TCRdb shows in-frame clones only, minus some. In the table there are approximately 190,000 clones, under 95% of which are singletons. The material was peripheral blood, obtained on day 0 of AZD1222 vaccination. These receptor sequences come from an adult in good health. Both conserved end residues are part of each CDR3. Fields, in order: J gene, D gene, clone size, V gene, CDR3 DNA, CDR3 protein. The D gene is left open where the match is weak. Expanded clones are given a class, and other clones once, few, many or no size at all.

>TRBJ2-4|.|.|TRBV29-1
TGCAGCGTTGAAGCTGGCGAGAGGGTAGCCAAAAACATTCAGTACTTC
CSVEAGERVAKNIQYF
>TRBJ2-3|.|once|TRBV5-1
TGCGCCAGCAGCTTGGCCGGAAGCACAGATACGCAGTATTTT
CASSLAGSTDTQYF
>TRBJ1-5|.|.|TRBV7-2
TGTGCCAGCAGCCTAGGGACCCGAGAGAGTCAGCCCCAGCATTTT
CASSLGTRESQPQHF
>TRBJ1-1|.|.|TRBV5-5
TGTGCCAGCAGCTTTTCCAGTCCAGGGGTGAACACTGAAGCTTTCTTT
CASSFSSPGVNTEAFF
>TRBJ2-4|.|.|TRBV5-1
TGCGCCAGCAGCTACGGTAGTGAACTAAACATTCAGTACTTC
CASSYGSELNIQYF
>TRBJ1-1|.|.|TRBV14
TGTGCCAGCAGCCGAATCCCTGGGACTGAAGCTTTCTTT
CASSRIPGTEAFF
>TRBJ1-2|.|few|TRBV18
TGTGCCAGCTCAGCCACCTCGGACAGAAACTATGGCTACACCTTC
CASSATSDRNYGYTF
>TRBJ2-7|TRBD1|.|TRBV11-2
TGTGCCAGCAGAACCGACAGGGTCGAGCAGTACTTC
CASRTDRVEQYF
>TRBJ2-7|.|.|TRBV9
TGTGCCAGCAGCGTAGTGGGGGGTCGCGAGCAGTACTTC
CASSVVGGREQYF
>TRBJ1-1|.|.|TRBV6-2/TRBV6-3
TGTGCCAGCAGTCCGACGGTGGTGAACACTGAAGCTTTCTTT
CASSPTVVNTEAFF
>TRBJ2-5|.|few|TRBV27
TGTGCCAGCAGTGAGTACTTTCAAGAGACCCAGTACTTC
CASSEYFQETQYF
>TRBJ2-1|TRBD2|.|TRBV6-6
TGTGCCAGCAGTTTCGGACTAGCCGACAATGAGCAGTTCTTC
CASSFGLADNEQFF
>TRBJ1-1|.|.|TRBV28
TGTGCCAGCAGTATCAAAGACAGGGAAGCTTTCTTT
CASSIKDREAFF
>TRBJ2-7|TRBD2|once|TRBV3-1/TRBV3-2
TGTGCCAGCAGCGAGCTAGCGGGGATCAACGAGCAGTACTTC
CASSELAGINEQYF
>TRBJ2-7|.|.|TRBV4-1
TGCGCCAGCAGCCAAGTACGGGACTCTTCCTACGAGCAGTACTTC
CASSQVRDSSYEQYF
>TRBJ2-2|.|.|TRBV9
TGTGCCAGCAGCGTTGACACCGGGGAGCTGTTTTTT
CASSVDTGELFF
>TRBJ2-1|.|once|TRBV6-5
TGTGCCAGCAGTTACGTCCAAGACAGGGAGCAGTTCTTC
CASSYVQDREQFF
>TRBJ1-2|TRBD1|.|TRBV7-9
TGTGCCAGCAGCCTCACGCTGAGACAGGGAGTGAACGGCTACACCTTC
CASSLTLRQGVNGYTF
>TRBJ1-4|TRBD1|.|TRBV5-1
TGCGCCAGCAGCGTGACAGGGGCGAATGAAAAACTGTTTTTT
CASSVTGANEKLFF
>TRBJ1-6|.|few|TRBV2
TGTGCCAGCAGTGAAGCGCCCGGGAAGGCTTCACCCCTCCACTTT
CASSEAPGKASPLHF
>TRBJ1-5|.|.|TRBV3-1/TRBV3-2
TGTGCCAGCAGCCAAGAGCTCAGTCAGCCCCAGCATTTT
CASSQELSQPQHF
>TRBJ1-2|.|.|TRBV27
TGTGCCAGCAGTTTGCTGGGCACTAACTATGGCTACACCTTC
CASSLLGTNYGYTF
>TRBJ1-5|.|.|TRBV7-7
TGTGCTCCCCCAGGGGCAGGGGATCTGATGGCTAGCAATCAGCCCCAGCATTTT
CAPPGAGDLMASNQPQHF
>TRBJ2-7|TRBD2|.|TRBV15
TGTGCCACCAGCAGAGATACGGGACTAGCGGGAGCAAGGTCCTACGAGCAGTACTTC
CATSRDTGLAGARSYEQYF
>TRBJ2-1|.|.|TRBV7-2
TGTGCCAGCAGCTTAGACGGGAGTGGGAATGAGCAGTTCTTC
CASSLDGSGNEQFF
>TRBJ2-5|.|.|TRBV6-5
TGTGCCAGCGGCCCGTTGGGGGGTCCAGAGACCCAGTACTTC
CASGPLGGPETQYF
>TRBJ1-4|.|.|TRBV25-1
TGTGCCAGCAGGACCCCTCCCAGTTCGAATGAAAAACTGTTTTTT
CASRTPPSSNEKLFF
>TRBJ2-5|TRBD2|.|TRBV28
TGTGCCAGCAGCCTCCCGGGGGGTCTAGAAGAGACCCAGTACTTC
CASSLPGGLEETQYF
>TRBJ2-7|TRBD1|.|TRBV2
TGTGCCAGCAGCCGACAGGGGGCCTACGAGCAGTACTTC
CASSRQGAYEQYF
>TRBJ2-1|.|.|TRBV4-1
TGCGCCAGCAGCCAAGCCGGGGTGGGGGTCAATGAGCAGTTCTTC
CASSQAGVGVNEQFF
>TRBJ1-1|.|.|TRBV6-5
TGTGCCAGCACCCAGCGTCGCATGAACACTGAAGCTTTCTTT
CASTQRRMNTEAFF
>TRBJ1-2|TRBD1|.|TRBV9
TGTGCCAGCAGCGTACCGGGACAGGGGAAGGGCTACACCTTC
CASSVPGQGKGYTF
>TRBJ1-4|.|.|TRBV21-1
TGTGCCAGCAGCAAGAACCGGACGGGGCCGCCTAATGAAAAACTGTTTTTT
CASSKNRTGPPNEKLFF
>TRBJ1-5|TRBD1|.|TRBV6-5
TGTGCCAGCAGTTACCCCGGAGGGGGCGTCGATCAGCCCCAGCATTTT
CASSYPGGGVDQPQHF
>TRBJ1-1|.|.|TRBV29-1
TGCAGCCCCGGTCCAATCATGAACACTGAAGCTTTCTTT
CSPGPIMNTEAFF
>TRBJ1-1|TRBD1|once|TRBV19
TGTGCCAGTAGAGACAGGGGGGCGGATGAAGCTTTCTTT
CASRDRGADEAFF
>TRBJ2-5|.|few|TRBV25-1
TGTGCCAGCAGCCCCGCGTTGACAGCGCCGGGAGAGACCCAGTACTTC
CASSPALTAPGETQYF
>TRBJ1-5|.|.|TRBV18
TGTGCCAGCTCATCGGACGGGAGCAATCAGCCCCAGCATTTT
CASSSDGSNQPQHF
>TRBJ2-3|.|.|TRBV7-2
TGTGCCAGCAGCCCTAGGCCCTCGTCTTCAGATACGCAGTATTTT
CASSPRPSSSDTQYF
>TRBJ1-2|.|.|TRBV28
TGTGCCAGCAGTGTCATCGGGACGCGAGGCGGCTACACCTTC
CASSVIGTRGGYTF
>TRBJ1-3|TRBD1|.|TRBV30
TGTGCCTGGAGTGTAGCAGGGGGCTGCTCTGGAAACACCATATATTTT
CAWSVAGGCSGNTIYF
>TRBJ1-2|.|.|TRBV10-1
TGCGCCAGCAGTGAGTCAAGGGGTCGGGGCTACACCTTC
CASSESRGRGYTF
>TRBJ2-7|.|.|TRBV14
TGTGCCAGCAGCCAAGATTTGGGGTACGAGCAGTACTTC
CASSQDLGYEQYF
>TRBJ1-5|TRBD1|.|TRBV2
TGTGCCAGCAGTTCGGACAGGGTGAGCAATCAGCCCCAGCATTTT
CASSSDRVSNQPQHF
>TRBJ1-5|.|.|TRBV18
TGTGCCAGCTCAGCCAGTCTGAGCAATCAGCCCCAGCATTTT
CASSASLSNQPQHF